The subject of this entry is one T cell receptor (beta chain). The entry originates in a study of OX40 agonist ivuxolimab in advanced cancers. Here immunoSEQ multiplex PCR was the method, and the copy in TCRdb shows in-frame clones only, minus some. This table has 85,000 or so clones, 65% to 90% appearing once. The V end lost 6 bases, the J end lost 9 bases, and 12 bases lay between the germline ends. The CDR3 is 11 amino acids. Germline CDR1 MNHNY, CDR2 SVGAGI (reference sequence). The sequencing here drew on CD4+ or CD8+ T cells sorted from blood, taken in a trial of the OX40 agonist ivuxolimab. This sequence joins TRBV6-6 and TRBJ2-7; the D gene is possibly TRBD1 (5 bases). The source is an adult with an advanced solid tumor such as melanoma, head and neck, liver or kidney cancer. The CDR3 nucleotides read TGTGCCAGCAGCCACGACAGCACGCAGTACTTC. Protein sequence: CASSHDSTQYF.